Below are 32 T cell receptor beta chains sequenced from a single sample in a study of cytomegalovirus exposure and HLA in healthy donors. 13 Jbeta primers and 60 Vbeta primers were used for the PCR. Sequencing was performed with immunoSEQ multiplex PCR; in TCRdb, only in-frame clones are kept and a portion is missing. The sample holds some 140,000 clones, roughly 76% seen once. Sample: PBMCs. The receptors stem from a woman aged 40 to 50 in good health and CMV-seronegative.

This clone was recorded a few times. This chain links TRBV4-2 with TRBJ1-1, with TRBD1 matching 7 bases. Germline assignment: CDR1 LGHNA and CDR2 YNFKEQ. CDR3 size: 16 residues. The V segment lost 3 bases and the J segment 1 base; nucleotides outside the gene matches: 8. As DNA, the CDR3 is TGTGCCAGCAGCCACCCCGACAGGGTAAGGAACACTGAAGCTTTCTTT. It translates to CASSHPDRVRNTEAFF.

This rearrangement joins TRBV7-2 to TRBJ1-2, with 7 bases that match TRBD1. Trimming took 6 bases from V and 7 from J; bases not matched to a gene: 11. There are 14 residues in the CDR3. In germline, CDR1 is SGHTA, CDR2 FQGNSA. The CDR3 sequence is CASSSDRAVLGYTF. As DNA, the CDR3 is TGTGCCAGCAGTTCCGACAGGGCAGTTCTTGGCTACACCTTC. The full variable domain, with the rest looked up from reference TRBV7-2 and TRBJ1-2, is GAGVSQSPSNKVTEKGKDVELRCDPISGHTALYWYRQSLGQGLEFLIYFQGNSAPDKSGLPSDRFSAERTGGSVSTLTIQRTQQEDSAVYLCASSSDRAVLGYTFGSGTRLTVV.

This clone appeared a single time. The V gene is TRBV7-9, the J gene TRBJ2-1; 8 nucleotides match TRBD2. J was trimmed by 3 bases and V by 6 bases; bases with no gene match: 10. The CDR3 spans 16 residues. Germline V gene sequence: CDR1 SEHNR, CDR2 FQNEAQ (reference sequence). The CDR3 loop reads CASSIRAGVSYNEQFF. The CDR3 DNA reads TGTGCCAGCAGTATTAGAGCGGGGGTGAGCTACAATGAGCAGTTCTTC.

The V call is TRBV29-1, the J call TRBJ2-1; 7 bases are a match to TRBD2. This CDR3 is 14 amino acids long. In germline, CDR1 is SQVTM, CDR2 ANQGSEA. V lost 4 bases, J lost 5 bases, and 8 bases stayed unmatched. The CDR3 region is CSVALAMSHNEQFF. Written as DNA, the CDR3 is TGCAGCGTTGCACTAGCGATGAGTCACAATGAGCAGTTCTTC.

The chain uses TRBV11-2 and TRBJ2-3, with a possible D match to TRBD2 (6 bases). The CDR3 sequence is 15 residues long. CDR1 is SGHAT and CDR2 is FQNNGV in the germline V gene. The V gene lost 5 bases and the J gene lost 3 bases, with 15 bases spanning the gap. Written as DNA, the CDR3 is TGTGCCAGCAGCGGTCACGGGGGTCGAACAGATACGCAGTATTTT. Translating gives CASSGHGGRTDTQYF.

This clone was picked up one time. The CDR3 bases are TGTGCCAGCAGTTTTGGGCAGGGGACCTATGGCTACACCTTC. Protein product: CASSFGQGTYGYTF. The J gene is TRBJ1-2, the V gene TRBV27; maybe TRBD1 (6 bases). Trimming took 3 bases from V and 4 from J, leaving 12 bases between them. Germline CDR1 is MNHEY and CDR2 is SMNVEV (reference sequence). This CDR3 has 14 residues.

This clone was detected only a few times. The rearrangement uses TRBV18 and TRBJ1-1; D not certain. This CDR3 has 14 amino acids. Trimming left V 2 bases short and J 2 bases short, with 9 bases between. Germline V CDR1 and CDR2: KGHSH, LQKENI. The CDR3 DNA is TGTGCCAGCTCACCAAGCCAGGTCAACACTGAAGCTTTCTTT. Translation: CASSPSQVNTEAFF.

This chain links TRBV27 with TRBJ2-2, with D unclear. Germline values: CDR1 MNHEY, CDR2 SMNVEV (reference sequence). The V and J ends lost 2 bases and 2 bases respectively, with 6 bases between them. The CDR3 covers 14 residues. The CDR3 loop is CASSLAPNTGELFF. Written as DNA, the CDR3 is TGTGCCAGCAGTTTAGCGCCCAACACCGGGGAGCTGTTTTTT.

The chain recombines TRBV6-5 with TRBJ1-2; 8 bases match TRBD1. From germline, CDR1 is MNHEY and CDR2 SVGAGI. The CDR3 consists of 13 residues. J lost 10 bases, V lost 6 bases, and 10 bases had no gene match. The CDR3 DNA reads TGTGCCAGCAGATTGACAGGGGTTTTTGTCTACACCTTC. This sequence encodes CASRLTGVFVYTF.

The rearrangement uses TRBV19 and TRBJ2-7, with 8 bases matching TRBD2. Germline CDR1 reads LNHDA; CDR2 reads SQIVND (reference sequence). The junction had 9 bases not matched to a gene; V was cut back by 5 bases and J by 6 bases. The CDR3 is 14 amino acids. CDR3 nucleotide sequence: TGTGCCAGTAGTCGACCAGCGGGGGCTGGCGAGCAGTACTTC. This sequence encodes CASSRPAGAGEQYF.

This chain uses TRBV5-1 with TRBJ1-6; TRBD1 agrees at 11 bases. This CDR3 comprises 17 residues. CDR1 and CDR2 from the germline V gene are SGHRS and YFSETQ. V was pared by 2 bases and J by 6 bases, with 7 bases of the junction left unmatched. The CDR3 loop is CASSLRTGGDGNSPLHF. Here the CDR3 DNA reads TGCGCCAGCAGCTTAAGGACAGGGGGCGACGGTAATTCACCCCTCCACTTT.

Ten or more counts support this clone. CDR3 DNA: TGTGCCAGCAGTGAAGCTGGGTCAGGGGGGAATCAGCCCCAGCATTTT. Amino acids: CASSEAGSGGNQPQHF. V usage is TRBV2 and J usage is TRBJ1-5, with 7 bases aligning to TRBD1. V lost 0 bases, J lost 4 bases, and 6 bases stayed unmatched. CDR1 is SNHLY, CDR2 FYNNEI, per germline. This CDR3 comprises 16 residues.

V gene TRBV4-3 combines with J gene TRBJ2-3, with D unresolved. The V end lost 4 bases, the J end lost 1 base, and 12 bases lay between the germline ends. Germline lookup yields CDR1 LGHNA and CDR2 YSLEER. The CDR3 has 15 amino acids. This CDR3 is CASSLRRVGTDTQYF. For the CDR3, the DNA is TGCGCCAGCAGCCTCCGCCGGGTAGGCACAGATACGCAGTATTTT.

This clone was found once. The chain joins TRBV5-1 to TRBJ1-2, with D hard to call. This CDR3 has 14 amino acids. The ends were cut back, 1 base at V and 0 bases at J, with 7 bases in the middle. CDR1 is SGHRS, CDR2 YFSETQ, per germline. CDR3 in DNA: TGCGCCAGCAGCTTGCTAGATACTAACTATGGCTACACCTTC. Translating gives CASSLLDTNYGYTF.

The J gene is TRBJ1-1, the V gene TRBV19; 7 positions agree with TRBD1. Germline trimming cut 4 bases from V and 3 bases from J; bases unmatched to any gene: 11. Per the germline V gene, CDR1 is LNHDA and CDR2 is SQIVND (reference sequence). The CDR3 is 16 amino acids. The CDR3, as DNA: TGTGCCAGTAGTAGCTACACAGGGGATCGGGACACTGAAGCTTTCTTT. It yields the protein CASSSYTGDRDTEAFF.

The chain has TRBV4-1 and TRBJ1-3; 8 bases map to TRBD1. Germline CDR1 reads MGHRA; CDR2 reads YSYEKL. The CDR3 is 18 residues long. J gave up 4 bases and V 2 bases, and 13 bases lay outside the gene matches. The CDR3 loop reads CASSQFPGTGGSGNTIYF. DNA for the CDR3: TGCGCCAGCAGCCAATTCCCCGGGACAGGAGGATCCGGAAACACCATATATTTT.

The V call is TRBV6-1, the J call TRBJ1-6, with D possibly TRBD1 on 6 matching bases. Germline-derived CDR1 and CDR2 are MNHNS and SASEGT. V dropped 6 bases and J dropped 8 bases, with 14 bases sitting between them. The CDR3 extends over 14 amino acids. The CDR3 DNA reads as TGTGCCAGCAGCCCGACAGGTGGACATTCACCCCTCCACTTT. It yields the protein CASSPTGGHSPLHF.

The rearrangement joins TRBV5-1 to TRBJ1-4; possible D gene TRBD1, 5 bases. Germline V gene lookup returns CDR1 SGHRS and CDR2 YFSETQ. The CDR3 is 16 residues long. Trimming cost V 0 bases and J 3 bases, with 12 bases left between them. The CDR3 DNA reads TGCGCCAGCAGCTTGGGACAGCTAATGGCTAATGAAAAACTGTTTTTT. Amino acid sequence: CASSLGQLMANEKLFF. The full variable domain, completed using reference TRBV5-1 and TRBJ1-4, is KAGVTQTPRYLIKTRGQQVTLSCSPISGHRSVSWYQQTPGQGLQFLFEYFSETQRNKGNFPGRFSGRQFSNSRSEMNVSTLELGDSALYLCASSLGQLMANEKLFFGSGTQLSVL.

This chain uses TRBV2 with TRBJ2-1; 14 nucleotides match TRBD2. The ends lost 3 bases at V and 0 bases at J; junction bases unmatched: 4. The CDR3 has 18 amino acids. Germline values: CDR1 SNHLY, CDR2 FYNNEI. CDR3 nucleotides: TGTGCCAGCAGTGACCCCGGACTAGCGGGGGGCTCCTACAATGAGCAGTTCTTC. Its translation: CASSDPGLAGGSYNEQFF. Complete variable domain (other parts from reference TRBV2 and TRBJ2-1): EPEVTQTPSHQVTQMGQEVILRCVPISNHLYFYWYRQILGQKVEFLVSFYNNEISEKSEIFDDQFSVERPDGSNFTLKIRSTKLEDSAMYFCASSDPGLAGGSYNEQFFGPGTRLTVL.

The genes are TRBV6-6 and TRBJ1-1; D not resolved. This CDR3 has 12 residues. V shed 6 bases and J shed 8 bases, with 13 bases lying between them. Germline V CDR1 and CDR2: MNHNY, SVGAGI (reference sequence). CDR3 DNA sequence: TGTGCCAGCAGCACCTCAGTCGCCGAAGCTTTCTTT. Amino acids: CASSTSVAEAFF.

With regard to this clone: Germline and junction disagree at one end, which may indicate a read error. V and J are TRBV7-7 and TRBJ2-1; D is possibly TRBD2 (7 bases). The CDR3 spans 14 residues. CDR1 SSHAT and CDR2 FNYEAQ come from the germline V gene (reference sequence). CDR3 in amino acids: CASSLRGGVNEQFF. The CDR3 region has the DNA TGTGCTAGCAGCTTAAGGGGGGGGGTCAATGAGCAGTTCTTC.

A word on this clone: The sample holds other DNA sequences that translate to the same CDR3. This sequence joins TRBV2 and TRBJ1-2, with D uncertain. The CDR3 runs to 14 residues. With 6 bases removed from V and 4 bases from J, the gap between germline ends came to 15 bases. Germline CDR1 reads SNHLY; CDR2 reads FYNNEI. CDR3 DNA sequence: TGTGCCAGCAGCGGTCCGGGAATAAGCTATGGCTACACCTTC. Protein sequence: CASSGPGISYGYTF.

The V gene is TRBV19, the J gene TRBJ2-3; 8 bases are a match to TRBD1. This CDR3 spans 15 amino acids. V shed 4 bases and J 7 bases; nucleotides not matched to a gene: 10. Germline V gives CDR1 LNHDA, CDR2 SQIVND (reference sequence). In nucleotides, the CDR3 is TGTGCCAGTAGTACCAGGGGGCGAGGTTGGAATACGCAGTATTTT. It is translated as CASSTRGRGWNTQYF.

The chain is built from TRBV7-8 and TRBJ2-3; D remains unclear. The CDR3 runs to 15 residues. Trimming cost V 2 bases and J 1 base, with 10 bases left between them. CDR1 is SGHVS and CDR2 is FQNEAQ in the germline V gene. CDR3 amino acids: CASSLLLERTDTQYF. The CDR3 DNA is TGTGCCAGCAGCTTACTGCTGGAGCGCACAGATACGCAGTATTTT.

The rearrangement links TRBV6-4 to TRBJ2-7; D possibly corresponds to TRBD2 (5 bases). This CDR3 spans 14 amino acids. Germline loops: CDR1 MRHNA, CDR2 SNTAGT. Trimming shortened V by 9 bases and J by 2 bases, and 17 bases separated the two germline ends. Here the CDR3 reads CARKDLSFPYEQYV. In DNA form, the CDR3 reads TGTGCCAGAAAGGACTTATCGTTTCCCTACGAGCAGTACGTC.

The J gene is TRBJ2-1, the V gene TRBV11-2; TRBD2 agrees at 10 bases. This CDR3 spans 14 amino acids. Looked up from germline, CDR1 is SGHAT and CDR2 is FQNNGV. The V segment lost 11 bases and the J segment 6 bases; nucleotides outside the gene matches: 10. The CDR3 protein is CASSRASGGNEQFF. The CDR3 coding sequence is TGTGCCTCGTCGCGGGCTAGCGGGGGCAATGAGCAGTTCTTC.

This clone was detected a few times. As DNA, the CDR3 is TGTGCCAGCAGCTTAGTCGGGGGATCGGTCACTGAAGCTTTCTTT. It yields the protein CASSLVGGSVTEAFF. The chain links TRBV7-6 to TRBJ1-1; D may be TRBD1 (5 bases). This CDR3 spans 15 amino acids. The germline gives CDR1 SGHVS, CDR2 FNYEAQ. The ends were cut back, 1 base at V and 4 bases at J, with 13 bases in the middle.

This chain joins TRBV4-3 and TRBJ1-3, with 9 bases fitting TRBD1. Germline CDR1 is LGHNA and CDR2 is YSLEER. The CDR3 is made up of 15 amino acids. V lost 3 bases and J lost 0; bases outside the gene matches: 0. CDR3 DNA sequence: TGCGCCAGCAGCCAGACAGGGGGCTCTGGAAACACCATATATTTT. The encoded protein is CASSQTGGSGNTIYF.

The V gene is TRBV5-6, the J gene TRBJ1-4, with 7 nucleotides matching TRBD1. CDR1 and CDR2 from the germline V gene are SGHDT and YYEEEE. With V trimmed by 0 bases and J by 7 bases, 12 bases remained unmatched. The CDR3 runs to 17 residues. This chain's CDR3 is CASSLVHGQAAPEKLFF. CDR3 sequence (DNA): TGTGCCAGCAGCTTGGTTCACGGACAGGCGGCGCCTGAAAAACTGTTTTTT.

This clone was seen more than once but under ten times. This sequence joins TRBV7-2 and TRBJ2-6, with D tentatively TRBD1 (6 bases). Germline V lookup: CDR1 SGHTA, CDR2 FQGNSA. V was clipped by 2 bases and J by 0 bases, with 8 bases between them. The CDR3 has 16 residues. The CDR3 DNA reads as TGTGCCAGCAGCTTAACAGGGTACTCTGGGGCCAACGTCCTGACTTTC. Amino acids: CASSLTGYSGANVLTF.

The CDR3: CASSLGAGGPNEQYF. Here the CDR3 DNA reads TGTGCCAGCAGCTTAGGAGCGGGGGGGCCTAACGAGCAGTACTTC. The V gene is TRBV5-4, the J gene TRBJ2-7; the match to TRBD2 covers 10 bases. The CDR3 is made up of 15 amino acids. The germline V gene has CDR1 SGHNT and CDR2 YYREEE (reference sequence). J lost 5 bases, V lost 2 bases, and 7 bases had no gene match.

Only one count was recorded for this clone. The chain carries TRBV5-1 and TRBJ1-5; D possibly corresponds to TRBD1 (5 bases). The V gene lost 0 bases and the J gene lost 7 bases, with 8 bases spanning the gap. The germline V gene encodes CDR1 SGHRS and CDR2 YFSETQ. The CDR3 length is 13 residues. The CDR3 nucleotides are TGCGCCAGCAGCTTGGGGTCAGGGCAGCCCCAGCATTTT. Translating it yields CASSLGSGQPQHF.